A single sample gave rise to the 5 T cell receptor beta chains below, sequenced in a study of CD8+ T cells in alopecia areata. Extraction of RNA preceded its reverse transcription into cDNA, which served as the sequencing template. This table comes from immunoSEQ multiplex PCR, and its TCRdb copy is limited to in-frame clones, with some not included. The sample has over 95,000 clones, more than 35% seen once. Sequences were obtained from CD4+ T cells sorted from blood. Every receptor here comes from a human donor with alopecia areata.

This clone was found a few times. The rearrangement uses TRBV5-1 and TRBJ2-6; D not certain. Germline V gives CDR1 SGHRS, CDR2 YFSETQ. V shed 0 bases and J shed 4 bases, with 14 bases lying between them. This CDR3 contains 17 residues. Here the CDR3 reads CASSLASGATGANVLTF. CDR3 DNA: TGCGCCAGCAGCTTGGCATCAGGAGCTACCGGGGCCAACGTCCTGACTTTC.

This sequence joins TRBV7-2 and TRBJ2-4; D unresolved. The germline V and J ends were trimmed by 2 bases and 0 bases, with 11 bases remaining between them. The CDR3 has 16 residues. CDR1 is SGHTA, CDR2 FQGNSA, per germline. CDR3 coding DNA: TGTGCCAGCAGCTTAACCGAAGCCCTAGCCAAAAACATTCAGTACTTC. Translated: CASSLTEALAKNIQYF.

This clone showed up just a few times. The rearrangement joins TRBV4-1 to TRBJ2-4; D may be TRBD2 (8 bases). V shed 4 bases and J shed 1 base, with 14 bases lying between them. The CDR3 contains 16 residues. Germline V CDR1 and CDR2: MGHRA, YSYEKL. The CDR3 DNA follows: TGCGCCAGCAGCCTTAGCGGGACAGAGGCCAAAAACATTCAGTACTTC. As protein: CASSLSGTEAKNIQYF.

The rearrangement joins TRBV29-1 to TRBJ2-3; D may be TRBD2 (6 bases). V was pared by 1 base and J by 1 base, with 12 bases between. CDR1 SQVTM and CDR2 ANQGSEA come from the germline V gene. The CDR3 consists of 15 residues. As DNA, the CDR3 is TGCAGCGTTGAAGTAGTTGCTAGCGGCACAGATACGCAGTATTTT. Translation gives CSVEVVASGTDTQYF.

This clone came up a few times. This rearrangement joins TRBV27 to TRBJ2-3; TRBD2 agrees at 7 bases. V shed 5 bases, J shed 6 bases, and the junction held 11 bases outside the gene matches. The CDR3 contains 15 residues. Germline loops: CDR1 MNHEY, CDR2 SMNVEV (reference sequence). The CDR3 sequence is CASSRAGVRRDTQYF. In DNA form, the CDR3 reads TGTGCCAGCAGTCGGGCGGGAGTGCGGCGCGATACGCAGTATTTT.